There are many counts of the clone carrying this TCR beta chain. Antigen: not known. This sample was taken from a study of T-cell reconstitution after alpha-beta-depleted transplantation in children. Regarding the study as a whole: One year after transplant, T-cell counts and diversity came mostly from newly produced T cells.

The ends lost 3 bases at V and 0 bases at J; junction bases unmatched: 8. This CDR3 comprises 17 residues. Germline V gene lookup returns CDR1 SGHRS and CDR2 YFSETQ. A TCRbeta library incorporating unique molecular identifiers was prepared. TCRdb called the PCR reads again in MiXCR, with one record for every CDR3 protein. Of about 280,000 distinct CDR3 sequences listed, around a tenth are singletons. The rearrangement joins TRBV5-1 to TRBJ2-7; TRBD1 matches at 11 bases. The specimen was peripheral blood, collected 180 days after TCRalphabeta/CD19-depleted stem cell transplant. The clonotype was recovered from a male patient aged 2 to 10 who had a stem cell transplant for chronic granulomatous disease, so the T cells may come from the graft donor. The CDR3 reads CASSWPPGTGGSYEQYF. The DNA of the CDR3 is TGCGCCAGCAGCTGGCCCCCCGGGACAGGGGGCTCCTACGAGCAGTACTTC. Combining the CDR3 with reference TRBV5-1 and TRBJ2-7 gives the whole variable domain KAGVTQTPRYLIKTRGQQVTLSCSPISGHRSVSWYQQTPGQGLQFLFEYFSETQRNKGNFPGRFSGRQFSNSRSEMNVSTLELGDSALYLCASSWPPGTGGSYEQYFGPGTRLTVT.